The 2 T cell receptor beta chains in this list originate from one sample, sequenced in a study of blood T cells in healthy people across ages. A sample-barcoded 5' primer and a J-beta primer mix were used in a second PCR of about 7 to 11 cycles. TCRdb called the 5' RACE reads again in MiXCR, with one record for every CDR3 protein. In the table there are about 680,000 distinct CDR3 sequences, 49% of which are singletons. Sample: blood. These receptors were taken from a woman aged 55-75 years in good health.

The rearrangement uses TRBV28 and TRBJ2-6, with no clear D. CDR3 size: 16 residues. The ends were cut back, 1 base at V and 0 bases at J, with 7 bases in the middle. The V gene's germline CDR1 is MDHEN and CDR2 SYDVKM. CDR3 DNA sequence: TGTGCCAGCAGTTTATTCGACACCTCTGGGGCCAACGTCCTGACTTTC. It encodes CASSLFDTSGANVLTF.

This clonotype was recorded a few times. This rearrangement joins TRBV14 to TRBJ2-3, with D possibly TRBD2 on 6 matching bases. The CDR3 runs 14 residues. CDR1 is SGHDN and CDR2 is FVKESK in the germline V gene. The V gene lost 3 bases and the J gene lost 2 bases, with 9 bases spanning the gap. CDR3 protein: CASSHRGFTDTQYF. DNA for the CDR3: TGTGCCAGCAGCCACCGGGGGTTCACAGATACGCAGTATTTT.